The 16 T cell receptor beta chains below were found in one sample sequenced in a study of blood T cell repertoires in COVID-19. Sequencing was performed with immunoSEQ multiplex PCR; in TCRdb, only in-frame clones are kept and a portion is missing. Here the sample spans fewer than 200,000 clones, about nine tenths being singletons. Input material: peripheral blood. These receptors were obtained from a man aged 25-45 years with COVID-19, enrolled during active disease.

The chain recombines TRBV3-1 (or the pseudogene TRBV3-2) with TRBJ2-2; D possibly corresponds to TRBD1 (5 bases). Germline loops: CDR1 LGHDT, CDR2 YNNKEL (reference sequence). CDR3 length equals 21 residues. V lost 4 bases to trimming and J lost 2 bases, with 29 bases between them. CDR3 sequence: CASSRSTWGRIDSQNTGELFF. The CDR3 nucleotides read TGTGCCAGCAGCCGATCAACCTGGGGCAGAATCGACAGCCAAAACACCGGGGAGCTGTTTTTT.

This clone showed up just once. This rearrangement joins TRBV19 to TRBJ2-5; TRBD2 might be the D (5 bases). CDR1 LNHDA and CDR2 SQIVND come from the germline V gene (reference sequence). The V end was cut by 6 bases, the J end by 1 base, with 9 bases between. The CDR3 is 13 amino acids. CDR3 sequence: CASRERSQETQYF. The DNA of the CDR3 is TGTGCCAGTAGAGAGCGGTCCCAAGAGACCCAGTACTTC. The full variable domain, in which reference TRBV19 and TRBJ2-5 provide the parts outside the CDR3, is DGGITQSPKYLFRKEGQNVTLSCEQNLNHDAMYWYRQDPGQGLRLIYYSQIVNDFQKGDIAEGYSVSREKKESFPLTVTSAQKNPTAFYLCASRERSQETQYFGPGTRLLVL.

This chain joins TRBV6-1 and TRBJ1-2, with D possibly TRBD1 on 5 matching bases. The CDR3 loop spans 15 amino acids. V gave up 1 base and J gave up 6 bases, with 15 bases separating them. Germline-derived CDR1 and CDR2 are MNHNS and SASEGT. The CDR3 is CASSEGGRAYHGYTF. The CDR3 DNA sequence: TGTGCCAGCAGTGAAGGCGGCAGGGCTTATCATGGCTACACCTTC.

V usage is TRBV28 and J usage is TRBJ2-1; the match to TRBD2 covers 13 bases. Germline V gene sequence: CDR1 MDHEN, CDR2 SYDVKM. The CDR3 totals 17 residues. J was trimmed by 9 bases and V by 5 bases; bases with no gene match: 13. CDR3 in amino acids: CASSPDLKGLAGTEQFF. CDR3 coding DNA: TGTGCCAGCAGTCCCGACTTAAAGGGACTAGCGGGAACTGAGCAGTTCTTC.

The J gene is TRBJ1-2, the V gene TRBV19; TRBD1 matches at 12 bases. The germline CDR1 and CDR2 sequences are LNHDA and SQIVND (reference sequence). The V and J ends lost 6 bases and 6 bases, in that order; junction bases with no gene match: 8. This CDR3 region has 15 residues. The CDR3 is CASSTPGQGANGYTF. DNA for the CDR3: TGTGCCAGTAGCACGCCGGGACAGGGGGCTAATGGCTACACCTTC. Full variable domain (outside the CDR3, taken from reference TRBV19 and TRBJ1-2): DGGITQSPKYLFRKEGQNVTLSCEQNLNHDAMYWYRQDPGQGLRLIYYSQIVNDFQKGDIAEGYSVSREKKESFPLTVTSAQKNPTAFYLCASSTPGQGANGYTFGSGTRLTVV.

The genes are TRBV5-6 and TRBJ2-7; 8 nucleotides line up with TRBD1. J lost 2 bases, V lost 2 bases, and 12 bases had no gene match. The germline gives CDR1 SGHDT, CDR2 YYEEEE. This CDR3 region has 17 residues. CDR3 nucleotides: TGTGCCAGCAGCTTTTGGGGTTCCGGGACAGGTGCCTACGAGCAGTACTTC. It yields the protein CASSFWGSGTGAYEQYF.

This rearrangement joins TRBV3-1 (or the pseudogene TRBV3-2) to TRBJ1-5; perhaps TRBD1 as D (5 bases). CDR3 length: 13 amino acids. V was trimmed by 3 bases and J by 5 bases, leaving 8 bases between them. Germline V gene lookup returns CDR1 LGHDT and CDR2 YNNKEL (reference sequence). CDR3 amino acids: CASSHGRDQPQHF. The DNA for the CDR3 is TGTGCCAGCAGCCATGGCAGGGATCAGCCCCAGCATTTT.

The chain couples TRBV7-9 to TRBJ1-2; TRBD1 aligns across 8 bases. Trimming took 1 base from V and 2 from J; bases not matched to a gene: 0. The CDR3 consists of 14 residues. Germline V gene data show CDR1 as SEHNR and CDR2 as FQNEAQ (reference sequence). CDR3 protein: CASSLGDRNYGYTF. The CDR3 DNA reads as TGTGCCAGCAGCTTAGGGGACAGGAACTATGGCTACACCTTC.

This rearrangement joins TRBV30 to TRBJ1-2; weak D call: TRBD1 (6 bases). From germline, CDR1 is GTSNPN and CDR2 SVGIG (reference sequence). This CDR3 has 12 amino acids. Between the trimmed V and J ends, which lost 5 bases and 4 bases, there was a span of 11 bases. CDR3 in amino acids: CAWDEQGYGYTF. CDR3 coding DNA: TGTGCCTGGGACGAACAGGGCTATGGCTACACCTTC. Full variable domain (rest looked up from reference TRBV30 and TRBJ1-2): SQTIHQWPATLVQPVGSPLSLECTVEGTSNPNLYWYRQAAGRGLQLLFYSVGIGQISSEVPQNLSASRPQDRQFILSSKKLLLSDSGFYLCAWDEQGYGYTFGSGTRLTVV.

This chain connects TRBV7-2 to TRBJ1-4; 8 positions match TRBD1. The CDR3 runs 16 residues. CDR1 and CDR2 (germline): SGHTA, FQGNSA. The V gene end was trimmed by 0 bases and the J gene end by 7 bases; junction bases not matched to a gene: 7. CDR3 nucleotides: TGTGCCAGCAGCTTAGCGGGTCGACAGGGGATTGAAAAACTGTTTTTT. Residues: CASSLAGRQGIEKLFF.

V and J are TRBV20-1 and TRBJ2-1; 7 bases line up with TRBD2. The CDR3 covers 14 residues. The J segment lost 3 bases and the V segment lost 3 bases, leaving 5 bases of the junction unmatched. Germline V gives CDR1 DFQATT, CDR2 SNEGSKA (reference sequence). CDR3 nucleotide sequence: TGCAGTGCTAGTGGCGGGGGAAACTACAATGAGCAGTTCTTC. Translation gives CSASGGGNYNEQFF.

This sequence joins TRBV7-3 and TRBJ2-1; possible D gene TRBD1, 5 bases. V lost 2 bases, J lost 4 bases, and 12 bases lay in between. CDR3 length equals 15 residues. Germline loops: CDR1 SGHTA, CDR2 FQGTGA. The CDR3 DNA is TGTGCCAGCAGCTTAGTCGACAGTCCGTACAATGAGCAGTTCTTC. Translated: CASSLVDSPYNEQFF.

V usage is TRBV7-2 and J usage is TRBJ2-2; D uncertain. CDR1 and CDR2 from the germline V gene are SGHTA and FQGNSA. Trimming left V 4 bases short and J 3 bases short, with 12 bases between. The CDR3 is made up of 15 amino acids. The CDR3 region has the DNA TGTGCCAGCAGCTCCTACAGAATTGACACCGGGGAGCTGTTTTTT. As protein: CASSSYRIDTGELFF.

This chain links TRBV7-2 with TRBJ2-2; 15 bases are a match to TRBD2. This CDR3 region has 16 residues. Germline CDR1 reads SGHTA; CDR2 reads FQGNSA. The junction had 4 bases not matched to a gene; V was cut back by 5 bases and J by 6 bases. The CDR3, as DNA: TGTGCCAGCAGCCCCAGGACTAGCGGGGGGGCCGGGGAGCTGTTTTTT. This sequence encodes CASSPRTSGGAGELFF.

The chain carries TRBV7-2 and TRBJ1-1; 9 bases agree with TRBD1. This CDR3 is built from 13 residues. Germline values: CDR1 SGHTA, CDR2 FQGNSA. V dropped 5 bases and J dropped 8; count of bases not matched to a gene: 6. This CDR3 is CASSGNRGREAFF. CDR3 nucleotide sequence: TGTGCCAGCAGCGGAAACAGGGGGCGAGAAGCTTTCTTT. Supplemented by reference TRBV7-2 and TRBJ1-1, the full variable domain reads GAGVSQSPSNKVTEKGKDVELRCDPISGHTALYWYRQSLGQGLEFLIYFQGNSAPDKSGLPSDRFSAERTGGSVSTLTIQRTQQEDSAVYLCASSGNRGREAFFGQGTRLTVV.

V usage is TRBV10-3 and J usage is TRBJ1-5; perhaps TRBD1 as D (5 bases). Trimming pared 5 bases from V and 2 bases from J, leaving 10 bases between. Germline V CDR1 and CDR2: ENHRY, SYGVKD. This CDR3 is 14 amino acids long. The DNA for the CDR3 is TGTGCCATCAGTCAGACAGTAGGCAATCAGCCCCAGCATTTT. Protein sequence: CAISQTVGNQPQHF.